Included here is one T cell receptor (beta chain) sequence, with context. A multiplex PCR was run with 60 Vbeta primers and 13 Jbeta primers. Produced via immunoSEQ multiplex PCR; TCRdb's table is partial and in-frame only. The profile shows around 94,000 clones, around 80% of them singletons. This entry belongs to a study of cytomegalovirus exposure and HLA in healthy donors. This receptor was identified in a male donor in good health and CMV-seropositive. The sequenced sample was PBMCs.

Written as DNA, the CDR3 is TGCGCCACCAGACGGGGGTCTAATGAAAAACTGTTTTTT. Its protein product is CATRRGSNEKLFF. This chain joins TRBV5-1 and TRBJ1-4; D is perhaps TRBD1 (5 bases). Germline V gene lookup returns CDR1 SGHRS and CDR2 YFSETQ. CDR3 length: 13 amino acids. Trimming took 9 bases from V and 3 from J, leaving 12 bases between them.